The rows below give T cell receptor beta chains drawn from one sample of a study of T cell responses to AZD1222 COVID-19 vaccine. Measured with immunoSEQ multiplex PCR; TCRdb has only the in-frame clones, and not every one. The table includes 95,000 to 100,000 clones, more than 70% detected once. This material consisted of peripheral blood, taken 28 days after the second AZD1222 dose. These receptors originate from an adult who received the AZD1222 COVID-19 vaccine. Both conserved end residues are part of each CDR3. The order of the fields is CDR3 length, J gene, V gene, clone size, D gene, CDR3 DNA, CDR3 protein. D genes are given only for firm matches. Expanded clones are given a class, and other clones once, few, many or no size at all.

14 TRBJ1-2 TRBV24-1 . . TGTGCCACCAGTGCGGTTGACACTAACTATGGCTACACCTTC CATSAVDTNYGYTF
13 TRBJ2-2 TRBV28 medium-sized . TGTGCCAGCAGTTTTATAACGGCCGGGGAGCTGTTTTTT CASSFITAGELFF
11 TRBJ2-1 TRBV30 . TRBD1 TGTGCCGGCCGACAGGGAAGTGAGCAGTTCTTC CAGRQGSEQFF
19 TRBJ2-3 TRBV5-1 . TRBD2 TGCGCCAGCAGCTCAATAACTAGCGGGGGAGGGTCCGTCCCAGATACGCAGTATTTT CASSSITSGGGSVPDTQYF
17 TRBJ2-2 TRBV6-2/TRBV6-3 . TRBD2 TGTGCCAGCAGCAACCCCTTGGCGGGAGGGCCCGGCGGGGAGCTGTTTTTT CASSNPLAGGPGGELFF
16 TRBJ2-3 TRBV18 . . TGTGCCAGCTCACCACCGTCCGGGGGGCGAAGAGATACGCAGTATTTT CASSPPSGGRRDTQYF
13 TRBJ2-2 TRBV6-5 once . TGTGCCAGCAGTTACTACAGGACCGGGGAGCTGTTTTTT CASSYYRTGELFF
13 TRBJ1-5 TRBV5-1 . . TGCGCCAGCAGCTTGTTAAGGGGACAGCCCCAGCATTTT CASSLLRGQPQHF
15 TRBJ2-7 TRBV6-5 . TRBD1 TGTGCCAGCAGCTCGACAGGGTCGAGCTCCTACGAGCAGTACTTC CASSSTGSSSYEQYF
13 TRBJ2-7 TRBV12-3/TRBV12-4 . . TGTGCCAGCAGTCGGGTGGGAACCTACGAGCAGTACTTC CASSRVGTYEQYF
11 TRBJ2-7 TRBV7-9 . . TGTGCCAGCAGCCCCGCCTACGAGCAGTACTTC CASSPAYEQYF
15 TRBJ1-5 TRBV5-1 . TRBD1 TGCGCCAGCAGCTTGGAAGGGGGCGCTTGGCAGCCCCAGCATTTT CASSLEGGAWQPQHF
13 TRBJ1-1 TRBV19 . TRBD1 TGTGCCAGTACCCCGGACAGGGGCCGTGAAGCTTTCTTT CASTPDRGREAFF
12 TRBJ1-4 TRBV29-1 . . TGCAGCGTTTTGTCCGGGAACGAAAAACTGTTTTTT CSVLSGNEKLFF
13 TRBJ1-1 TRBV9 . TRBD1 TGTGCCAGCAGCTCCGCAGGGGGGACTGAAGCTTTCTTT CASSSAGGTEAFF
17 TRBJ2-5 TRBV7-2 . TRBD2 TGTGCCAGCAGCCCAGATGCGGGCGGGGGGGCTAGGAAGACCCAGTACTTC CASSPDAGGGARKTQYF
14 TRBJ1-2 TRBV9 once . TGTGCCAGCAGCGTAGTAAGCTCCAGTACTGGCTACACCTTC CASSVVSSSTGYTF
15 TRBJ2-7 TRBV5-6 . . TGTGCCAGCAGCTTTTTTGGCACACGACGGGACGAGCAGTACTTC CASSFFGTRRDEQYF